Each of the 15 T cell receptor beta chains below was sequenced from the same sample in a study of blood T cells in healthy people across ages. PCR was performed a second time for about 7 to 11 cycles using a sample-barcoded 5' primer and a J-beta primer mix. MiXCR, run by TCRdb on the 5' RACE reads, gives a single entry per CDR3 protein. The table includes some 1.5 million distinct CDR3 sequences, 42% detected once. The sequencing input was blood. Source of these receptors: a young woman in good health.

The chain employs TRBV27 and TRBJ2-1, with 10 bases that match TRBD1. The CDR3 runs 15 residues. The V and J ends lost 8 bases and 2 bases, in that order; junction bases with no gene match: 6. Germline V gene lookup returns CDR1 MNHEY and CDR2 SMNVEV (reference sequence). CDR3 loop: CASQADRGPYNEQFF. CDR3 sequence (DNA): TGTGCCAGCCAGGCAGACAGGGGGCCCTACAATGAGCAGTTCTTC.

The gene calls are TRBV20-1 and TRBJ1-3; D is uncertain. This CDR3 spans 12 amino acids. Trimming took 5 bases from V and 0 from J, leaving 5 bases between them. Germline V gene data show CDR1 as DFQATT and CDR2 as SNEGSKA (reference sequence). The CDR3 reads CSALNSGNTIYF. CDR3 DNA sequence: TGCAGTGCTTTAAACTCTGGAAACACCATATATTTT.

This clonotype was observed a few times. The J gene is TRBJ1-2, the V gene TRBV4-3, with D hard to call. This CDR3 comprises 15 residues. Germline V gene data show CDR1 as LGHNA and CDR2 as YSLEER. With 1 base removed from V and 4 bases from J, the gap between germline ends came to 13 bases. The DNA of the CDR3 is TGCGCCAGCAGCCAAGCTGGAGCAGTTCTCTATGGCTACACCTTC. This sequence encodes CASSQAGAVLYGYTF.

The genes are TRBV9 and TRBJ2-1, with 8 bases matching TRBD2. J lost 7 bases, V lost 0 bases, and 9 bases had no gene match. Germline V gives CDR1 SGDLS, CDR2 YYNGEE. This CDR3 has 16 residues. CDR3 coding DNA: TGTGCCAGCAGCGTAGTTTTACGAGCGGGAGCGAATGAGCAGTTCTTC. It yields the protein CASSVVLRAGANEQFF.

For this clonotype: An end of the junction differs from the germline gene, which may be a read error. This chain connects TRBV28 to TRBJ2-3; possibly TRBD1 for D (6 bases). This CDR3 comprises 15 residues. In germline, CDR1 is MDHEN, CDR2 SYDVKM. DNA of the CDR3: TGTGTCAGCAGTCAAGACAGGCCCAGGACAGATACGCAGTATTTT. Translation: CVSSQDRPRTDTQYF.

This clonotype was seen a few times. The chain carries TRBV7-9 and TRBJ2-1; the match to TRBD2 covers 9 bases. The germline V gene has CDR1 SEHNR and CDR2 FQNEAQ (reference sequence). The V and J ends lost 3 bases and 4 bases, in that order; junction bases with no gene match: 4. The CDR3 extends over 15 amino acids. The CDR3 coding sequence is TGTGCCAGCAGCTTTGTAGCGGGGGAGTACAATGAGCAGTTCTTC. The encoded protein is CASSFVAGEYNEQFF.

For this clonotype: An end of the junction differs from the germline gene, which may be a read error. The gene calls are TRBV7-2 and TRBJ2-3; 8 bases match TRBD2. CDR3 length: 16 amino acids. Germline values: CDR1 SGHTA, CDR2 FQGNSA. The CDR3 loop reads CASSPHGGGTADTQYF. The CDR3 nucleotides are TGTGCCAGCAGCCCCCACGGCGGGGGGACCGCAGATACGCAGTATTTC.

This clonotype has more than one count but fewer than ten. The CDR3 here is CASIQGTPNEKLFF. Written as DNA, the CDR3 is TGTGCCAGCATCCAGGGGACACCTAATGAAAAACTGTTTTTT. V gene TRBV6-6 combines with J gene TRBJ1-4; D is perhaps TRBD1 (6 bases). The V gene lost 7 bases and the J gene lost 3 bases, with 12 bases spanning the gap. The germline V gene encodes CDR1 MNHNY and CDR2 SVGAGI (reference sequence). This CDR3 comprises 14 residues.

This chain joins TRBV7-2 and TRBJ2-7; possibly TRBD1 or TRBD2 for D (5 bases each). Trimming took off 6 bases at V and 7 bases at J, with 19 bases between the two ends. Germline CDR1 SGHTA, CDR2 FQGNSA. The CDR3 is 14 residues long. The CDR3 nucleotides read TGTGCCAGCAGTTACGGGACGCACTACAATGAGCAGTACTTC. As protein: CASSYGTHYNEQYF.

The table lists this clonotype with a few counts. This sequence joins TRBV4-3 and TRBJ1-1; D gene ambiguous. Trimming shortened V by 0 bases and J by 1 base, and 12 bases separated the two germline ends. The length of the CDR3 is 16 residues. Germline loops: CDR1 LGHNA, CDR2 YSLEER. CDR3 nucleotide sequence: TGCGCCAGCAGCCAAGAACAAGGGCGGACGAACACTGAAGCTTTCTTT. Encoded protein: CASSQEQGRTNTEAFF.

This clonotype has only a few counts. This chain uses TRBV29-1 with TRBJ2-3; TRBD2 is a possible D gene (5 bases). Trimming took off 5 bases at V and 5 bases at J, with 11 bases between the two ends. Germline CDR1 SQVTM, CDR2 ANQGSEA. The CDR3 totals 12 residues. In nucleotides, the CDR3 is TGCAGCGTTTCCTCTCGGGGAGATACGCAGTATTTT. Amino acid sequence: CSVSSRGDTQYF.

V usage is TRBV6-5 and J usage is TRBJ2-7; D tentatively fits TRBD1 or TRBD2 (5 bases each). Germline CDR1 is MNHEY and CDR2 is SVGAGI. The germline V and J ends were trimmed by 4 bases and 0 bases, with 16 bases remaining between them. There are 16 residues in the CDR3. The CDR3: CASSLTGTVSSYEQYF. The CDR3 region has the DNA TGTGCCAGCAGTTTAACCGGGACGGTCAGCTCCTACGAGCAGTACTTC.

The chain couples TRBV4-1 to TRBJ2-5, with D possibly TRBD2 on 6 matching bases. The CDR3 is 15 residues long. V was clipped by 0 bases and J by 13 bases, with 21 bases between them. From germline, CDR1 is MGHRA and CDR2 YSYEKL. As DNA, the CDR3 is TGCGCCAGCAGCCAAGATGCGGGACTTGGGTTCGAGCGGTACTTC. This sequence encodes CASSQDAGLGFERYF.

The rearrangement joins TRBV20-1 to TRBJ1-2; D unresolved. Trimming shortened V by 5 bases and J by 8 bases, and 12 bases separated the two germline ends. Germline values: CDR1 DFQATT, CDR2 SNEGSKA (reference sequence). The length of the CDR3 is 11 residues. The CDR3 is CSAPKNGGYTF. In DNA, the CDR3 is TGCAGTGCTCCAAAAAATGGAGGCTACACCTTC.

This clonotype was seen many times. This chain links TRBV6-5 with TRBJ1-1, with D unclear. The CDR3 extends over 13 amino acids. V lost 0 bases and J lost 0, with 2 bases in between. Germline V gene sequence: CDR1 MNHEY, CDR2 SVGAGI. CDR3 nucleotide sequence: TGTGCCAGCAGTTACTCGATGAACACTGAAGCTTTCTTT. Its translation: CASSYSMNTEAFF.